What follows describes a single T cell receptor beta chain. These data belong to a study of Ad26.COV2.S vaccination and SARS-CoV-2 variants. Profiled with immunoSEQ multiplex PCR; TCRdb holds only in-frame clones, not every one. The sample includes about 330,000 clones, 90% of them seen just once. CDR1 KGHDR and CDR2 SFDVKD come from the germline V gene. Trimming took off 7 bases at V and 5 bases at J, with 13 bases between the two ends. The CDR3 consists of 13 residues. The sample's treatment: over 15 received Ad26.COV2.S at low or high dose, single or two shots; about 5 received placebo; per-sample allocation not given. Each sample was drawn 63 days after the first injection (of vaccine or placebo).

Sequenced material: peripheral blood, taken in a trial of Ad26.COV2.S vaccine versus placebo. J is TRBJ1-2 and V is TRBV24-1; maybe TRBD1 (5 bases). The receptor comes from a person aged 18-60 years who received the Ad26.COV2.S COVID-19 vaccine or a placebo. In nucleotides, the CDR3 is TGTGCCACCAGACCCGGGACCGATTATGGCTACACCTTC. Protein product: CATRPGTDYGYTF.